Below are 28 T cell receptor beta chains sequenced from a single sample in a study of a mutant IDH1 vaccine in newly diagnosed glioma. Using immunoSEQ multiplex PCR, the repertoire was profiled, and TCRdb retains in-frame clones only, with some absent. The sample yields roughly 46,000 clones, about nine tenths seen once. As for time point: baseline, week 1 (first vaccination visit). Sample treatment: pre-vaccination baseline after standard-of-care therapy. Specimen: PBMCs, collected from a glioma patient treated with radiotherapy, temozolomide or both. These TCRs come from a man in his forties or fifties with glioma.

V usage is TRBV5-5 and J usage is TRBJ1-2; 7 bases agree with TRBD1. Unmatched junction bases numbered 10, after V lost 4 bases and J lost 4 bases. This CDR3 is built from 15 residues. Germline values: CDR1 SGHKS, CDR2 YYEKEE (reference sequence). CDR3 in DNA: TGTGCCAGCAGCCTCGGACAGGACTACTTCTATGGCTACACCTTC. Protein product: CASSLGQDYFYGYTF.

The rearrangement links TRBV4-1 to TRBJ2-7; D might be TRBD2 (6 bases). CDR3 length equals 13 residues. Germline V gene sequence: CDR1 MGHRA, CDR2 YSYEKL. V was cut by 8 bases and J by 0 bases, with 11 bases left in between. The CDR3 sequence is CASSLGGSYEQYF. The CDR3 nucleotides are TGCGCCAGCTCCCTCGGGGGCTCCTACGAGCAGTACTTC.

The chain carries TRBV9 and TRBJ2-6; a weak D match, TRBD1 (6 bases). Germline V gene sequence: CDR1 SGDLS, CDR2 YYNGEE. Trimming cost V 4 bases and J 0 bases, with 14 bases left between them. CDR3 length: 17 residues. CDR3 loop: CASSSQTGLSGANVLTF. As DNA, the CDR3 is TGTGCCAGCAGCTCCCAGACAGGCCTCTCTGGGGCCAACGTCCTGACTTTC. Looking up the rest from reference TRBV9 and TRBJ2-6 gives the full variable domain: DSGVTQTPKHLITATGQRVTLRCSPRSGDLSVYWYQQSLDQGLQFLIQYYNGEERAKGNILERFSAQQFPDLHSELNLSSLELGDSALYFCASSSQTGLSGANVLTFGAGSRLTVL.

The V gene is TRBV28, the J gene TRBJ2-7; D gene uncertain. V lost 3 bases, J lost 6 bases, and 15 bases lay in between. The V gene's germline CDR1 is MDHEN and CDR2 SYDVKM. The CDR3 is 14 residues long. This chain's CDR3 is CASSFPGQVGEQYF. The CDR3, as DNA: TGTGCCAGCAGTTTCCCAGGCCAAGTGGGCGAGCAGTACTTC.

The rearrangement uses TRBV5-1 and TRBJ1-1; D unresolved. The germline gives CDR1 SGHRS, CDR2 YFSETQ. The CDR3 spans 13 residues. The germline V and J ends were trimmed by 4 bases and 3 bases, with 10 bases remaining between them. The CDR3 is CASSGEFDTEAFF. CDR3 in DNA: TGCGCCAGCAGCGGGGAGTTTGACACTGAAGCTTTCTTT. The entire variable domain, with the rest obtained from reference TRBV5-1 and TRBJ1-1, is as follows: KAGVTQTPRYLIKTRGQQVTLSCSPISGHRSVSWYQQTPGQGLQFLFEYFSETQRNKGNFPGRFSGRQFSNSRSEMNVSTLELGDSALYLCASSGEFDTEAFFGQGTRLTVV.

J is TRBJ2-7 and V is TRBV5-5; a weak D match, TRBD1 (6 bases). Trimming removed 3 bases from V and 1 base from J, with 14 bases in between. This CDR3 is built from 15 residues. The V gene's germline CDR1 is SGHKS and CDR2 YYEKEE (reference sequence). The CDR3 loop is CASSWMTGDSYEQYF. CDR3 bases: TGTGCCAGCAGCTGGATGACAGGTGATTCCTACGAGCAGTACTTC. The variable domain in full, completed from reference TRBV5-5 and TRBJ2-7, reads DAGVTQSPTHLIKTRGQQVTLRCSPISGHKSVSWYQQVLGQGPQFIFQYYEKEERGRGNFPDRFSARQFPNYSSELNVNALLLGDSALYLCASSWMTGDSYEQYFGPGTRLTVT.

The rearrangement uses TRBV4-1 and TRBJ2-1; 9 bases line up with TRBD2. The germline CDR1 and CDR2 sequences are MGHRA and YSYEKL. This CDR3 has 16 amino acids. Trimming cost V 6 bases and J 5 bases; bases outside gene matches: 11. CDR3 sequence reads: CASRLPGTSNDNEQFF. CDR3 coding DNA: TGCGCCAGCAGATTACCGGGGACTAGCAACGACAATGAGCAGTTCTTC.

The V call is TRBV29-1, the J call TRBJ2-1; 8 bases map to TRBD2. The J segment lost 8 bases and the V segment lost 2 bases, leaving 11 bases of the junction unmatched. The CDR3 consists of 15 residues. Germline loops: CDR1 SQVTM, CDR2 ANQGSEA. The CDR3 region has the DNA TGCAGCGTTGAAATAAGCGGGAGAATAGTCGATGAGCAGTTCTTC. This gives the protein CSVEISGRIVDEQFF.

The J gene is TRBJ1-3, the V gene TRBV6-5; 7 bases fit TRBD1. The J segment lost 2 bases and the V segment lost 2 bases, leaving 6 bases of the junction unmatched. Germline V gives CDR1 MNHEY, CDR2 SVGAGI. There are 16 residues in the CDR3. The CDR3 region is CASSYTRQGPGNTIYF. The CDR3 nucleotides read TGTGCCAGCAGTTACACCAGACAGGGCCCTGGAAACACCATATATTTT.

The table lists this clone with a count of one. This chain connects TRBV5-4 to TRBJ2-7, with 10 nucleotides matching TRBD2. There are 14 residues in the CDR3. Looked up from germline, CDR1 is SGHNT and CDR2 is YYREEE (reference sequence). V dropped 3 bases and J dropped 3; count of bases not matched to a gene: 3. The CDR3 DNA sequence: TGTGCCAGCAGCTCGGGACTAGCGTTCTACGAGCAGTACTTC. It specifies CASSSGLAFYEQYF.

This clone was found a few times. This chain links TRBV7-9 with TRBJ1-1, with D unresolved. Trimming removed 0 bases from V and 11 bases from J, with 16 bases in between. CDR3 length: 14 amino acids. CDR1 is SEHNR and CDR2 is FQNEAQ in the germline V gene (reference sequence). This chain's CDR3 is CASSLAVNSGGAFF. In nucleotides, the CDR3 is TGTGCCAGCAGCTTAGCGGTTAACTCCGGAGGCGCTTTCTTT.

This clone has more than one count but fewer than ten. The chain recombines TRBV4-3 with TRBJ2-5; no definite D call. Trimming cost V 0 bases and J 3 bases, with 5 bases left between them. From germline, CDR1 is LGHNA and CDR2 YSLEER. This CDR3 spans 13 amino acids. The CDR3 is CASSQETKETQYF. The CDR3 region has the DNA TGCGCCAGCAGCCAAGAGACAAAAGAGACCCAGTACTTC.

This clone was observed once. V and J are TRBV5-1 and TRBJ2-3; a possible D gene is TRBD2 (5 bases). Germline CDR1 SGHRS, CDR2 YFSETQ. Trimming cost V 4 bases and J 0 bases, with 15 bases left between them. This CDR3 spans 16 amino acids. The chain's CDR3 is CASSEDRWTSTDTQYF. CDR3 DNA sequence: TGCGCCAGCAGCGAGGACCGTTGGACTAGCACAGATACGCAGTATTTT.

This chain links TRBV5-4 with TRBJ1-4; 9 nucleotides agree with TRBD1. The germline V gene encodes CDR1 SGHNT and CDR2 YYREEE (reference sequence). The CDR3 has 14 amino acids. V shed 4 bases, J shed 8 bases, and the junction held 6 bases outside the gene matches. The CDR3 sequence: CASSQQGAEEKLFF. Written as DNA, the CDR3 is TGTGCCAGCAGCCAACAGGGGGCCGAGGAAAAACTGTTTTTT.

This clone occurred once. The chain links TRBV4-2 to TRBJ2-7, with D uncertain. This CDR3 is 14 amino acids long. The germline gives CDR1 LGHNA, CDR2 YNFKEQ. V dropped 4 bases and J dropped 5 bases, with 15 bases sitting between them. This chain's CDR3 is CASSPPRLGHEQYF. For the CDR3, the DNA is TGTGCCAGCAGCCCCCCCAGACTGGGCCACGAGCAGTACTTC.

The V call is TRBV6-6, the J call TRBJ1-6; D is perhaps TRBD1 (6 bases). V was clipped by 7 bases and J by 9 bases, with 10 bases between them. Germline lookup yields CDR1 MNHNY and CDR2 SVGAGI (reference sequence). This CDR3 is built from 12 residues. The CDR3 nucleotides are TGTGCCAGCACTCAGGGGAGTTCACCCCTCCACTTT. Its translation: CASTQGSSPLHF.

The table lists this clone with a few counts. The chain combines TRBV10-3 with TRBJ1-4; a weak D match, TRBD1 (6 bases). The CDR3 contains 13 residues. Germline CDR1 ENHRY, CDR2 SYGVKD. Trimming pared 8 bases from V and 7 bases from J, leaving 14 bases between. For the CDR3, the DNA is TGTGCCATCGGACGGGGGCAAGGTGAAAAACTGTTTTTT. This gives the protein CAIGRGQGEKLFF.

V is TRBV4-1 and J is TRBJ2-1; 11 bases agree with TRBD2. This CDR3 has 16 residues. Unmatched junction bases numbered 4, after V lost 1 base and J lost 5 bases. CDR1 is MGHRA and CDR2 is YSYEKL in the germline V gene. CDR3: CASSQVLAGDNNEQFF. The DNA for the CDR3 is TGCGCCAGCAGCCAAGTACTAGCGGGAGACAACAATGAGCAGTTCTTC.

The chain uses TRBV7-3 and TRBJ2-5; 10 positions match TRBD2. CDR1 is SGHTA and CDR2 is FQGTGA in the germline V gene. The ends lost 1 base at V and 2 bases at J; junction bases unmatched: 13. The CDR3 is made up of 19 amino acids. Here the CDR3 reads CASSLKGVGASGSQETQYF. The CDR3 bases are TGTGCCAGCAGCTTAAAGGGGGTGGGGGCTAGCGGGAGTCAAGAGACCCAGTACTTC.

The rearrangement uses TRBV9 and TRBJ2-7; TRBD2 agrees at 7 bases. The CDR3 runs to 15 residues. V lost 0 bases and J lost 2; bases outside the gene matches: 5. CDR1 SGDLS and CDR2 YYNGEE come from the germline V gene. CDR3 sequence: CASSVGASGAYEQYF. As DNA, the CDR3 is TGTGCCAGCAGCGTAGGCGCTAGCGGAGCCTACGAGCAGTACTTC.

This chain joins TRBV5-6 and TRBJ1-1; perhaps TRBD1 as D (6 bases). This CDR3 region has 14 residues. Germline CDR1 is SGHDT and CDR2 is YYEEEE. Trimming stripped 0 bases from V and 3 bases from J, with 9 bases between. This chain's CDR3 is CASSLGGADTEAFF. DNA of the CDR3: TGTGCCAGCAGCTTGGGGGGGGCGGACACTGAAGCTTTCTTT.

This chain links TRBV7-8 with TRBJ1-4, with 9 bases matching TRBD1. The V segment lost 3 bases and the J segment 7 bases; nucleotides outside the gene matches: 9. The CDR3 loop spans 16 amino acids. Germline V gives CDR1 SGHVS, CDR2 FQNEAQ. CDR3 in DNA: TGTGCCAGCAGCTTCTTACAGGGGGCGGGGGGTGAAAAACTGTTTTTT. Its translation is CASSFLQGAGGEKLFF.

The CDR3 sequence: CASSASGGSYNEQFF. The CDR3 DNA reads as TGTGCCAGCAGCGCCAGCGGGGGCTCCTACAATGAGCAGTTCTTC. The gene calls are TRBV9 and TRBJ2-1, with TRBD2 matching over 8 bases. Germline V gene lookup returns CDR1 SGDLS and CDR2 YYNGEE. V lost 3 bases to trimming and J lost 0 bases; unmatched junction nucleotides: 2. The CDR3 is made up of 15 amino acids.

The chain joins TRBV7-2 to TRBJ2-7, with D perhaps matching TRBD1 (5 bases). Germline CDR1 and CDR2: SGHTA and FQGNSA. CDR3 length: 15 residues. The V and J ends lost 1 base and 0 bases respectively, with 10 bases between them. CDR3 DNA: TGTGCCAGCAGCTTAGTAGGGGCGAGCTCCTACGAGCAGTACTTC. The encoded protein is CASSLVGASSYEQYF.

This clone was seen once. The rearrangement uses TRBV4-1 and TRBJ1-5; unclear D gene. CDR1 and CDR2 (germline): MGHRA, YSYEKL. The CDR3 contains 13 residues. The ends were cut back, 8 bases at V and 3 bases at J, with 11 bases in the middle. The CDR3 region is CASAQTHNQPQHF. CDR3 sequence (DNA): TGCGCCAGCGCCCAGACACACAATCAGCCCCAGCATTTT.

V usage is TRBV4-2 and J usage is TRBJ2-7, with D unclear. Trimming removed 1 base at V and 7 bases at J, with 14 bases between. This CDR3 contains 14 residues. The germline CDR1 and CDR2 sequences are LGHNA and YNFKEQ. The CDR3: CASSQALKIYEQYF. The CDR3, as DNA: TGTGCCAGCAGCCAAGCACTAAAGATCTATGAGCAGTACTTC.

The V call is TRBV19, the J call TRBJ2-7, with D perhaps matching TRBD2 (5 bases). Germline V CDR1 and CDR2: LNHDA, SQIVND (reference sequence). The germline V and J ends were trimmed by 4 bases and 0 bases, with 19 bases remaining between them. The CDR3 length is 17 residues. The CDR3 spells CASSSPPGFPSSYEQYF. The DNA of the CDR3 is TGTGCCAGTAGTAGCCCTCCGGGATTTCCTAGCTCCTACGAGCAGTACTTC.

J is TRBJ2-7 and V is TRBV18; D may be TRBD2 (6 bases). Germline CDR1 is KGHSH and CDR2 is LQKENI. The V and J ends lost 6 bases and 0 bases respectively, with 18 bases between them. The CDR3 has 16 residues. The CDR3 sequence is CASSPRLVASSYEQYF. CDR3 DNA: TGTGCCAGCTCTCCGAGACTAGTGGCCTCCTCCTACGAGCAGTACTTC.